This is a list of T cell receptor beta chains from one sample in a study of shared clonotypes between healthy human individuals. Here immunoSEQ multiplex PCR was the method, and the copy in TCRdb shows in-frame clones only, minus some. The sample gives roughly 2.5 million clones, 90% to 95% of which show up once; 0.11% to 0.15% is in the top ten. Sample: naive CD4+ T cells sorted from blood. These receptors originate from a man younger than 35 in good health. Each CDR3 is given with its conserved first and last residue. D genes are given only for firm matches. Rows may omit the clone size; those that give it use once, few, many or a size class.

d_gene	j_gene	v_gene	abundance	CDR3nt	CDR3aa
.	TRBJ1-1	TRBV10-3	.	TGTGCCATCAGTGAGTCGGCGGGGCCATGGGACACTGAAGCTTTCTTT	CAISESAGPWDTEAFF
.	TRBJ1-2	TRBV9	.	TGTGCCAGCAGCGTAGATTGGCAGGGAAGCAGGGGCTACACCTTC	CASSVDWQGSRGYTF
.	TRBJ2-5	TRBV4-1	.	TGCGCCAGCAGTAAAGGGGATAGGGAAGAGACCCAGTACTTC	CASSKGDREETQYF
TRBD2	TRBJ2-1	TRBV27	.	TGTGCCAGCAGTTTTAGCGGGGGGTCAACTAACAATGAGCAGTTCTTC	CASSFSGGSTNNEQFF
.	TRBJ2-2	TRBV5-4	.	TGTGCCAGCAGCCAGGACCAAAACACCGGGGAGCTGTTTTTT	CASSQDQNTGELFF
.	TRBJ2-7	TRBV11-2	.	TGTGCCAGCAGCTCTTTGGCCCCACTAGCCCTCTACGAGCAGTACTTC	CASSSLAPLALYEQYF
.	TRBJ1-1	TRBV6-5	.	TGTGCCAGCAGTGGCGGGGGTTGGGGCACTGAAGCTTTCTTT	CASSGGGWGTEAFF
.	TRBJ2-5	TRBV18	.	TGTGCCAGCTCACCGGGAAAGGAGACCCAGTACTTC	CASSPGKETQYF
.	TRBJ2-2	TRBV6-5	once	TGTGCCAGTTCTACAGGGCCGGCGACCGGGGAGCTGTTTTTT	CASSTGPATGELFF
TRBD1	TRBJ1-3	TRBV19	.	TGTGCCAGTACCTCTGACAGGGCGGCTGGAAACACCATATATTTT	CASTSDRAAGNTIYF
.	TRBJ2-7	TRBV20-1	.	TGCAGTGCTAGATGGGGGATCGAGCAGTACTTC	CSARWGIEQYF
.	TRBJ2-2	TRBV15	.	TGTGCCACCAGCAGTGGAAGGAGTGCCGGGGAGCTGTTTTTT	CATSSGRSAGELFF
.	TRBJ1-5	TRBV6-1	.	TGTGCCAGCAGTGAAGCTGGGGGGAGCAATCAGCCCCAGCATTTT	CASSEAGGSNQPQHF
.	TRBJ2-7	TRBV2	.	TGTGCCAGCAGTGAAGAGGCGAGGGTGACCGGCGAGCAGTACTTC	CASSEEARVTGEQYF
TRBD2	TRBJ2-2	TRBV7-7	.	TGTGCTAGCAGCTCAAACCCGAGACTAGCGGGGACCGGGGAGCTGTTTTTT	CASSSNPRLAGTGELFF
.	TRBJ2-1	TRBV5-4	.	TGTGCCAGCAGCTTGTTGGCACGCTCCTACAATGAGCAGTTCTTC	CASSLLARSYNEQFF
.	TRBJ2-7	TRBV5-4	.	TGTGCCAGCAGCTTAATAGACGGGCCCGACTTGTACTTC	CASSLIDGPDLYF
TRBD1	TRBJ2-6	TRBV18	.	TGTGCCAGCTCACCGGGACAGGGTGTGGACTCTGGGGCCAACGTCCTGACTTTC	CASSPGQGVDSGANVLTF
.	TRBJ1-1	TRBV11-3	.	TGTGCCAGCAGCTTAAGCGGGGGAACTGAAGCTTTCTTT	CASSLSGGTEAFF
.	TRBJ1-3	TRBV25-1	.	TGTGCCAGCAGTGAATGGGGCGCCAGGTCTGGAAACACCATATATTTT	CASSEWGARSGNTIYF
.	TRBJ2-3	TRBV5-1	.	TGCGCCAGCAGCTCCACTACCGTGGGCACAGATACGCAGTATTTT	CASSSTTVGTDTQYF
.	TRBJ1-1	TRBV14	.	TGTGCCAGCAGCCAACTGACAGGAGGTACTGAAGCTTTCTTT	CASSQLTGGTEAFF
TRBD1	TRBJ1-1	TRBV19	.	TGTGCCAGTAGTGGAGGGGGCAGGAACACTGAAGCTTTCTTT	CASSGGGRNTEAFF
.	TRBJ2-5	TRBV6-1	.	TGTGCCAGCAGTGATTGGAAGGGAGCGGAGACCCAGTACTTC	CASSDWKGAETQYF
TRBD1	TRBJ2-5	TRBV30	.	TGTGCGAGGACAGGGGGCGCGGGGGAGACCCAGTACTTC	CARTGGAGETQYF